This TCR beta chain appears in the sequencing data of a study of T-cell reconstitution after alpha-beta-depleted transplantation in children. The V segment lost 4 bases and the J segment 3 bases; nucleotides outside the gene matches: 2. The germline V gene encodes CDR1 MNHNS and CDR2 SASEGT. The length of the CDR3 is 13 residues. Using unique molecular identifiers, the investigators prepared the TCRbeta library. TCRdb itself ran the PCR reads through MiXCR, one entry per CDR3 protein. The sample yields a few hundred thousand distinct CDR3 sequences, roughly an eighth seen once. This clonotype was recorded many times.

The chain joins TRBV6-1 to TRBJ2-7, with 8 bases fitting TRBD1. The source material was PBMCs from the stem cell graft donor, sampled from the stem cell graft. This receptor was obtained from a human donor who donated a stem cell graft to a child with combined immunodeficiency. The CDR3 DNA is TGTGCCAGCAGTGGGGACAGGCGCTACGAGCAGTACTTC. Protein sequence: CASSGDRRYEQYF.